These 28 T cell receptor beta chains originate from one sample sequenced in a study of regulatory and conventional T cells in RAG deficiency. Method: immunoSEQ multiplex PCR; TCRdb's copy keeps in-frame clones and lacks some. This table has under 20,000 clones, roughly 89% appearing once. Regulatory T cells were sorted from blood as CD4+ CD25-high CD127-low cells. The same sample was also used in a study of regulatory T cells. That paper adds: The PCR used 52 TRBV and 13 TRBJ primers.

Sequenced material: Tregs sorted from blood. The source of these receptors is a human donor in good health.

This rearrangement joins TRBV7-9 to TRBJ2-1; TRBD2 agrees at 7 bases. The germline V gene has CDR1 SEHNR and CDR2 FQNEAQ (reference sequence). CDR3 length equals 15 residues. The junction had 8 bases not matched to a gene; V was cut back by 3 bases and J by 6 bases. The CDR3 DNA reads as TGTGCCAGCAGCTTTGTTTTGACGGGGGGCAATGAGCAGTTCTTC. Protein: CASSFVLTGGNEQFF.

The rearrangement uses TRBV19 and TRBJ2-6; possibly TRBD1 or TRBD2 for D (5 bases each). The CDR3 sequence is 16 residues long. V lost 5 bases and J 0 bases, leaving 11 bases between the germline ends. Germline V gene data show CDR1 as LNHDA and CDR2 as SQIVND (reference sequence). For the CDR3, the DNA is TGTGCCAGTAGTCCAAAGAGGGGCTCTGGGGCCAACGTCCTGACTTTC. Residues: CASSPKRGSGANVLTF. Combining the CDR3 with reference TRBV19 and TRBJ2-6 gives the whole variable domain DGGITQSPKYLFRKEGQNVTLSCEQNLNHDAMYWYRQDPGQGLRLIYYSQIVNDFQKGDIAEGYSVSREKKESFPLTVTSAQKNPTAFYLCASSPKRGSGANVLTFGAGSRLTVL.

V is TRBV19 and J is TRBJ1-4; D may be TRBD1 (5 bases). This CDR3 is built from 15 residues. Germline assignment: CDR1 LNHDA and CDR2 SQIVND (reference sequence). The germline V and J ends were trimmed by 4 bases and 1 base, with 10 bases remaining between them. The CDR3 reads CASSTGRLTNEKLFF. The CDR3 nucleotides read TGTGCCAGTAGTACGGGACGGTTAACTAATGAAAAACTGTTTTTT.

CDR3: CASSLAPGLTYEQYF. As DNA, the CDR3 is TGCGCCAGCAGCTTGGCCCCGGGACTGACCTACGAGCAGTACTTC. The gene calls are TRBV5-1 and TRBJ2-7, with a possible D match to TRBD2 (6 bases). The V end was cut by 0 bases, the J end by 2 bases, with 12 bases between. Germline CDR1 is SGHRS and CDR2 is YFSETQ. The CDR3 totals 15 residues.

V and J are TRBV28 and TRBJ2-7; TRBD1 might be the D (5 bases). Germline CDR1 and CDR2: MDHEN and SYDVKM. Trimming removed 5 bases at V and 3 bases at J, with 17 bases between. The CDR3 consists of 15 residues. The CDR3 coding sequence is TGTGCCAGCAGTGAAGTTGGGGCCATAAACTACGAGCAGTACTTC. Its translation is CASSEVGAINYEQYF.

This rearrangement joins TRBV27 to TRBJ2-3; D remains ambiguous. This CDR3 contains 16 residues. Per the germline V gene, CDR1 is MNHEY and CDR2 is SMNVEV (reference sequence). V was clipped by 2 bases and J by 0 bases, with 12 bases between them. The DNA for the CDR3 is TGTGCCAGCAGTTTAACTTCGAGACAAAGCACAGATACGCAGTATTTT. Translation: CASSLTSRQSTDTQYF.

The chain recombines TRBV10-3 with TRBJ2-3; 13 bases agree with TRBD2. V lost 6 bases and J lost 0; bases outside the gene matches: 6. CDR3 length equals 17 residues. CDR1 and CDR2 from the germline V gene are ENHRY and SYGVKD. The CDR3 DNA sequence: TGTGCCATCAGAGGACTAGCGGGGGCCGCTAGCACAGATACGCAGTATTTT. It codes for CAIRGLAGAASTDTQYF.

The count of this clone is one. The chain couples TRBV5-4 to TRBJ2-3, with 9 bases matching TRBD1. This CDR3 has 16 amino acids. Germline V gene data show CDR1 as SGHNT and CDR2 as YYREEE (reference sequence). The V segment lost 4 bases and the J segment 5 bases; nucleotides outside the gene matches: 11. CDR3 bases: TGTGCCAGCAGCCTCTACTGGACAGGGGCGAGAGATACGCAGTATTTT. This translates into CASSLYWTGARDTQYF.

Worth noting for this clone: The junction departs from germline at one end; a sequencing error may be responsible. The chain joins TRBV29-1 to TRBJ2-5; D unresolved. With the DNA end fitting TRBJ2-7 better, the J assignment may be wrong. This CDR3 spans 13 amino acids. Germline CDR1 reads SQVTM; CDR2 reads ANQGSEA. CDR3 amino acids: CSFDDVGSYEQYF. CDR3 coding DNA: TGCAGCTTTGACGATGTAGGTTCCTACGAGCAGTACTTC.

The rearrangement links TRBV6-5 to TRBJ1-1, with D perhaps TRBD1 (6 bases). CDR1 is MNHEY, CDR2 SVGAGI, per germline. The CDR3 extends over 16 amino acids. V gave up 4 bases and J gave up 13 bases, with 28 bases separating them. The chain's CDR3 is CASSSLRGSGISYGFF. The CDR3 bases are TGTGCCAGCAGTTCTTTGAGGGGGTCAGGCATAAGCTACGGTTTCTTT.

This chain links TRBV9 with TRBJ2-3, with 12 bases aligning to TRBD1. CDR3 length: 15 residues. Germline V lookup: CDR1 SGDLS, CDR2 YYNGEE. The ends lost 4 bases at V and 5 bases at J; junction bases unmatched: 5. CDR3 DNA sequence: TGTGCCAGCAGCCCGGGACAGGGGGCAAGAGATACGCAGTATTTT. This codes for CASSPGQGARDTQYF.

This clone occurred a few times. This chain connects TRBV14 to TRBJ2-3; TRBD2 matches at 15 bases. J lost 5 bases, V lost 5 bases, and 11 bases had no gene match. The CDR3 has 18 residues. Germline CDR1 reads SGHDN; CDR2 reads FVKESK. This CDR3 is CASSEGTSGRRFGDTQYF. As DNA, the CDR3 is TGTGCCAGCAGCGAGGGGACTAGCGGGAGGAGATTCGGAGATACGCAGTATTTT.

This sequence joins TRBV14 and TRBJ1-1; 8 positions agree with TRBD1. This CDR3 is 13 amino acids long. The germline V gene encodes CDR1 SGHDN and CDR2 FVKESK. After removal of 3 bases from V and 5 bases from J, the junction contained 2 bases not matched to a gene. This CDR3 is CASSQDRVTEAFF. CDR3 nucleotides: TGTGCCAGCAGCCAGGACAGGGTGACTGAAGCTTTCTTT.

This clone has just a few counts. The J gene is TRBJ1-3, the V gene TRBV19; no firm D call. Trimming shortened V by 3 bases and J by 4 bases, and 10 bases separated the two germline ends. Germline assignment: CDR1 LNHDA and CDR2 SQIVND (reference sequence). The CDR3 runs 14 residues. The CDR3 is CASSIKVGGNTIYF. CDR3 nucleotide sequence: TGTGCCAGTAGTATTAAAGTCGGGGGAAACACCATATATTTT.

The chain has TRBV7-6 and TRBJ2-5; the match to TRBD2 covers 11 bases. Trimming cost V 2 bases and J 5 bases; bases outside gene matches: 4. CDR1 and CDR2 (germline): SGHVS, FNYEAQ. CDR3 length equals 15 residues. CDR3 residues: CASSLWVAGGETQYF. CDR3 nucleotide sequence: TGTGCCAGCAGCTTATGGGTAGCGGGGGGGGAGACCCAGTACTTC.

V gene TRBV7-2 combines with J gene TRBJ1-1; TRBD1 might be the D (6 bases). The V gene's germline CDR1 is SGHTA and CDR2 FQGNSA. The CDR3 is 14 residues long. Trimming cost V 5 bases and J 0 bases, with 10 bases left between them. The CDR3: CASSTGQMNTEAFF. The CDR3 DNA reads as TGTGCCAGCAGCACAGGACAGATGAACACTGAAGCTTTCTTT.

This rearrangement joins TRBV6-6 to TRBJ2-7; 10 positions agree with TRBD1. Germline values: CDR1 MNHNY, CDR2 SVGAGI (reference sequence). The ends lost 6 bases at V and 6 bases at J; junction bases unmatched: 5. The CDR3 covers 13 residues. The CDR3, as DNA: TGTGCCAGCAGAGCGGGACAGGGGACCGAGCAGTACTTC. Translated: CASRAGQGTEQYF.

The rearrangement links TRBV2 to TRBJ2-1, with TRBD2 matching 15 bases. Germline CDR1 is SNHLY and CDR2 is FYNNEI. The CDR3 contains 15 residues. J was trimmed by 12 bases and V by 7 bases; bases with no gene match: 10. The CDR3 DNA is TGTGCCAGCATAGATTTGGGACTAGCGGGAGGTAGGCAGTTCTTC. Translated: CASIDLGLAGGRQFF.

This clone was seen more than once but under ten times. This chain links TRBV5-4 with TRBJ1-6, with 8 bases fitting TRBD1. V shed 4 bases, J shed 9 bases, and the junction held 6 bases outside the gene matches. Germline V gene sequence: CDR1 SGHNT, CDR2 YYREEE (reference sequence). The CDR3 extends over 14 amino acids. CDR3 nucleotide sequence: TGTGCCAGCAGCAGAACAGGGGGGGTTTCACCCCTCCACTTT. As protein: CASSRTGGVSPLHF.

The chain carries TRBV6-5 and TRBJ2-7; D uncertain. The germline V and J ends were trimmed by 4 bases and 4 bases, with 20 bases remaining between them. The CDR3 is 16 residues long. The germline V gene encodes CDR1 MNHEY and CDR2 SVGAGI. The DNA for the CDR3 is TGTGCCAGCAGTTCCGCCGGGCTTCGCGGTGGGTACGAGCAGTACTTC. Its protein is CASSSAGLRGGYEQYF.

Only one count was recorded for this clone. This sequence joins TRBV28 and TRBJ1-1, with 8 bases lining up with TRBD1. Germline-derived CDR1 and CDR2 are MDHEN and SYDVKM. The CDR3 is made up of 15 amino acids. Trimming took 5 bases from V and 3 from J; bases not matched to a gene: 8. The CDR3 here is CASSPPRGRYTEAFF. The CDR3 DNA reads as TGTGCCAGCAGTCCACCCAGGGGGCGTTACACTGAAGCTTTCTTT.

The rearrangement uses TRBV27 and TRBJ1-2; the D is unclear. CDR1 is MNHEY, CDR2 SMNVEV, per germline (reference sequence). The germline V and J ends were trimmed by 4 bases and 7 bases, with 19 bases remaining between them. This CDR3 has 15 residues. This CDR3 reads CASSSPHGNMFGYTF. The CDR3 DNA follows: TGTGCCAGCAGTTCACCGCACGGGAACATGTTTGGCTACACCTTC.

This chain connects TRBV6-5 to TRBJ2-1, with 9 bases identical to TRBD2. The CDR3 has 13 residues. Trimming took 6 bases from V and 10 from J; bases not matched to a gene: 7. Germline V gene sequence: CDR1 MNHEY, CDR2 SVGAGI. The CDR3 region has the DNA TGTGCCAGCAGCCTGACTAGCGGCGGAGAGCAGTTCTTC. Encoded protein: CASSLTSGGEQFF.

The genes are TRBV5-1 and TRBJ1-1; D gene unclear. This CDR3 is 12 amino acids long. The germline CDR1 and CDR2 sequences are SGHRS and YFSETQ. V dropped 1 base and J dropped 8 bases, with 9 bases sitting between them. The CDR3: CASSLIPAEAFF. The CDR3 nucleotides read TGCGCCAGCAGCTTGATCCCGGCGGAAGCTTTCTTT. Drawing the rest from reference TRBV5-1 and TRBJ1-1, the complete variable domain is KAGVTQTPRYLIKTRGQQVTLSCSPISGHRSVSWYQQTPGQGLQFLFEYFSETQRNKGNFPGRFSGRQFSNSRSEMNVSTLELGDSALYLCASSLIPAEAFFGQGTRLTVV.

The rearrangement uses TRBV27 and TRBJ2-1, with D perhaps assigned TRBD1 or TRBD2 (5 bases each). The germline V gene encodes CDR1 MNHEY and CDR2 SMNVEV (reference sequence). The CDR3 contains 14 residues. V shed 3 bases and J shed 3 bases, with 9 bases lying between them. The CDR3 here is CASSFEGRYNEQFF. In nucleotides, the CDR3 is TGTGCCAGCAGTTTTGAGGGGCGCTACAATGAGCAGTTCTTC.

The chain carries TRBV5-1 and TRBJ2-1, with TRBD2 identical over 9 bases. Trimming at V came to 4 bases and at J to 2 bases, leaving 7 bases not matched to a gene. Germline values: CDR1 SGHRS, CDR2 YFSETQ. The CDR3 has 16 amino acids. CDR3 in DNA: TGCGCCAGCAGCCACTCTCTAGCGGGAACCTACAATGAGCAGTTCTTC. It specifies CASSHSLAGTYNEQFF.

This chain connects TRBV19 to TRBJ1-2; a possible D gene is TRBD1 (5 bases). The germline V and J ends were trimmed by 3 bases and 8 bases, with 13 bases remaining between them. The CDR3 extends over 13 amino acids. Germline CDR1 LNHDA, CDR2 SQIVND (reference sequence). CDR3 sequence reads: CASSMGRVRGYTF. The CDR3 DNA is TGTGCCAGTAGTATGGGCAGGGTAAGGGGCTACACCTTC.

The rearrangement uses TRBV11-2 and TRBJ2-1; TRBD2 aligns across 12 bases. The trim removed 3 bases at V and 8 bases at J, leaving 5 bases unmatched. This CDR3 spans 15 amino acids. In germline, CDR1 is SGHAT, CDR2 FQNNGV. The CDR3 spells CASSFPSGRAHEQFF. The CDR3 nucleotides read TGTGCCAGCAGCTTCCCTAGCGGGAGGGCCCATGAGCAGTTCTTC.